This T cell receptor beta chain was recorded in a study of human T cells and chemical hapten exposure. Ten or more counts support this clonotype. Each CDR3 protein is one row after TCRdb ran MiXCR on the RACE reads. The table lists about 42,000 distinct CDR3 sequences, approximately 9.7% of them singletons, with 13% to 15% in the top ten. The sample's time point: patch test 2, 6 weeks after DPC sensitization. Treatment denoted: therapeutic diphenylcyclopropenone sensitization with weekly scalp DPC. Unfractionated whole blood served as the source for total RNA extraction. Sequences were derived from whole blood, sampled in connection with sensitization to the hapten diphenylcyclopropenone (DPC). The TCR was taken from a woman aged 25 to 45 with alopecia areata. Some clones in this sample may be carry-over from other donors' samples.

The CDR3 DNA is TGTGCCAGCAGTGAATTGCGGGGGGACGGCACAGATACGCAGTATTTT. This codes for CASSELRGDGTDTQYF. The chain employs TRBV6-1 and TRBJ2-3; 8 nucleotides line up with TRBD2. The V segment lost 2 bases and the J segment 1 base; nucleotides outside the gene matches: 5. Per germline, CDR1 MNHNS and CDR2 SASEGT. This CDR3 spans 16 amino acids.